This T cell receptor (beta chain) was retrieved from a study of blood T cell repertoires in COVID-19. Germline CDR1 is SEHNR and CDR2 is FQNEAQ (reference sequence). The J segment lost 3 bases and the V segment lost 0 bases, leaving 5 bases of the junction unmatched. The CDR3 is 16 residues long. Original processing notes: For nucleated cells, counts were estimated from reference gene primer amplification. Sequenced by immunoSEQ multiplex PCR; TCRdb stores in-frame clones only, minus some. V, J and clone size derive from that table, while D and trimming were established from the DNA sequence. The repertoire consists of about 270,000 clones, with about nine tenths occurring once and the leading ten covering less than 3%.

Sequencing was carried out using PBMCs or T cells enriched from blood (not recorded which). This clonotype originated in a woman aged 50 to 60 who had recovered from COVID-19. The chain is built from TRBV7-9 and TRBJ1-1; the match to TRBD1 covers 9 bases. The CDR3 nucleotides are TGTGCCAGCAGCTTAGCTACAGGGGGCGCTTACACTGAAGCTTTCTTT. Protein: CASSLATGGAYTEAFF.